The clone carrying this T cell receptor beta chain showed up just a few times. No antigen is known for it. Losses at the gene ends were 1 base for V and 7 bases for J; bases not matched to a gene: 6. This CDR3 has 14 amino acids. CDR1 is ENHRY and CDR2 is SYGVKD in the germline V gene. These data are taken from a study of T cell repertoires in cytomegalovirus infection. Overall study context: Based on public TCR beta signatures, there were indications of CMV infection and of a matching HLA type. Points from the study as a whole: Identification of carriers of CMV plus the relevant HLA was performed using cumulative public TCR beta family frequency. Clonotype analysis showed dominance of the ex vivo response by HLA-C-restricted CMV-specific TCR beta clonotypes.

MiXCR, applied by TCRdb to the reads, yields one record per CDR3 protein. Of some 170,000 distinct CDR3 sequences in the sample, roughly 17% were seen once. The rearrangement joins TRBV10-3 to TRBJ1-1; TRBD1 agrees at 7 bases. The sequence was obtained from a human donor in good health (CMV status not recorded). Some clones in this sample may be carry-over from other donors' samples. The sample comprised CD8+ T cells from PBMCs. In DNA form, the CDR3 reads TGTGCCATCAGTGAGTTCGACAGGGAAGTTGAAGCTTTCTTT. Its protein product is CAISEFDREVEAFF.